This TCR beta chain was recorded in a study of regulatory T cells in long-lasting Graves disease (dated by TCRdb to the early 2020s). Some background on the complete study: Patients with newly diagnosed Graves' disease had been on antithyroid drugs for under 3 months. Patients with persistent Graves' disease were compared with patients with newly diagnosed Graves' disease using TCR sequencing and RNA sequencing of peripheral blood. A total of 35 or so samples were covered by TCR sequencing, comprising some 13 persistent and roughly 20 newly diagnosed Graves' disease patients. The study was conducted in China and was registered as a clinical trial.

Receptor libraries were prepared by multiplex PCR. Instrument on record: Illumina HiSeq 4000. To build TCR beta libraries, CDR3 regions were amplified by Arm-PCR using iRepertoire HTBI primers. Before sequencing, the PCR products went through gel purification. The authors processed their data as follows. Gene usage analysis of CDR3 amino acid clonotypes used the 60 to 80 TRBV and approximately 13 TRBJ segments found across samples. COPE and FqMerger were used to merge the filtered high-quality paired reads into contigs. BLAST was used to align contigs to the IMGT TRBV, TRBD and TRBJ reference genes, and CDR3 was defined following IMGT. Any clonotype with a frequency above 0.1% was counted as a highly expanded clone. Repertoire diversity was measured by Shannon entropy, and V-J evenness by the Gini coefficient. A clonotype found in more than one individual was treated as public. TCRdb cleaned the public reads at Q25 with fastp, built clones with MiXCR and kept in-frame beta chains. Every distinct CDR3 protein forms one entry, paired with its most common genes and DNA. These V and J calls rely on TCRdb rather than the paper's analysis. This sample lists about 220,000 distinct CDR3 sequences; roughly 19% were detected once. The ten largest clones add up to 10% to 15% of the sample.

This clonotype has a count of ten or more. Its binding antigen is unknown. Within one base of it there is no much larger clone, and no base qualities were kept. The study at large found these results: Persistent disease showed preferential use of TRBV28, TRBJ1-2 and TRBJ2-5, whereas newly diagnosed disease favored TRBV20-1 and TRBJ2-1. The small sample size was acknowledged by the authors as a limitation that may reduce accuracy. Only the TCR beta chain was sequenced and analyzed. Patients with persistent disease shared more public clonotypes (about 3,000) than newly diagnosed patients did (more than 900). Persistent Graves' disease patients showed lower TCR Shannon entropy and fewer highly expanded clones than newly diagnosed patients, suggesting clonal expansion. Peripheral blood alone was examined, since thyroid tissue, which constituted the primary lesion, could not be accessed.

Explained via the paper, the time point label denotes: newly diagnosed GD, antithyroid drugs for less than 3 months. For both TCR sequencing and RNA sequencing, RNA was extracted from PBMCs in TRIzol. Graves' disease was diagnosed according to American Thyroid Association guidelines. Patients were recruited from an endocrinology department in Xi'an, China. Each patient gave roughly 10 milliliters of peripheral blood, collected in an EDTA anticoagulant tube. Ficoll Paque Plus density gradient separation was used to isolate PBMCs, and no further T cell sorting was performed. An Agilent 2100 Bioanalyzer and agarose gel were used to assess RNA quality, and a NanoDrop 2000 was used to measure RNA concentration. Including the terminal cysteine and phenylalanine, the CDR3 comprises 13 residues. Only CDR3 DNA is held: 39 bases, read in frame from base 1. The germline V gene provides CDR1 MNHEY and CDR2 SVGAGI. Deletion took 2 bases off V and 4 bases off J, with a span of 8 bases between the germline ends.

A further study also used this sample, focusing on T cells in Graves' hyperthyroidism and ophthalmopathy. From that second study: Stable Graves' hyperthyroidism was defined as no progression to ophthalmopathy during 18 months of follow-up. Hyperthyroidism patients were aged 18 to 65 years and newly diagnosed, with disease duration of less than 2 months. Any patient with an uncontrolled infection, another autoimmune disease, pregnancy or lactation was excluded. Diagnoses relied on clinical symptoms, serum thyroxine and TRAb, thyroid ultrasound and orbital computed tomography. The TCR CDR3 was subjected to a first round of RT-PCR using the HTBI primer set and the Qiagen OneStep RT-PCR kit. Blood samples also contained most of the expanded thyroid clonotypes (frequency above 0.001), which suggests that blood repertoires may reflect thyroid immune responses. Ophthalmopathy was separated from stable hyperthyroidism by a 13 V-J signature model, with around 88% sensitivity and roughly 84% specificity obtained in cross-validation and 80%/75% obtained in testing. In validation, progression to ophthalmopathy was predicted by the model with around 71% sensitivity and around 76% specificity, a median of around 5.9 months before onset. TCR V-J signatures able to tell the groups apart were searched for in a discovery cohort of 90 to 100 patients, of whom approximately 40 had Graves' ophthalmopathy and 57 had stable Graves' hyperthyroidism. Prospective prediction of ophthalmopathy was tested in an independent validation cohort consisting of 18 to 20 hyperthyroidism patients and some 17 patients who later progressed to ophthalmopathy. The approximately 100 discovery patients were divided at random into training and test sets in a 7:3 ratio. Thyroid tissue and blood T-cell repertoires from several Graves' hyperthyroidism patients were also compared in the study. After blood sampling, hyperthyroidism patients were treated with methimazole at a starting dose of 30 mg daily, and ophthalmopathy patients were treated with high-dose intravenous methylprednisolone. Libraries were constructed in a second round of multiplex PCR, after which size selection and purification were carried out. Libraries were sequenced paired-end with 100 bp reads on an Illumina HiSeq2000. SOAPnuke was used to process the raw data, throwing out any read that contained adapters or uncalled bases, had a mean Phred below 15, or lacked an exact constant-primer or identifier match. High-quality paired reads were merged using COPE v1.2.5, and each unique nucleotide sequence was defined as a clonotype. MiTCR v1.1 was used to align clonotypes to the IMGT TRBV, TRBD and TRBJ reference segments. The analysis included only V-J combinations with a frequency above 0.0001, which together covered 98% to 99.2% of the repertoires. The TCS score was defined as F50 (clonal expansion) divided by E x V (chaos), with BLOSUM62-based TCRdist calculated between CDR3 peptides within each V-J. Welch's t-statistics and random forest reduced 450 to 600 V-J features to 13, which were used in a naive Bayes classifier (R e1071). No statistical method was used to fix the sample size in advance, and group allocation was not hidden from the investigators. According to the paper, TCR Vbeta CDR3 sequencing was carried out on about 140 peripheral blood samples, which came from around 43 ophthalmopathy, about 75 hyperthyroidism and about 17 progressor patients.

The sequence was obtained from a woman in her 30s with Graves disease. Donor details come from another sample of the same person, matched by shared clones. Sequences were derived from peripheral blood mononuclear cells (PBMCs), sampled at new diagnosis, from a patient treated with antithyroid drugs. The V and J segments used are TRBV6-5 and TRBJ1-2; the D gene cannot be resolved reliably. The encoded CDR3 is CASSYGRIYGYTF. The DNA sequence is as follows: TGTGCCAGCAGTTACGGGAGGATCTATGGCTACACCTTC.